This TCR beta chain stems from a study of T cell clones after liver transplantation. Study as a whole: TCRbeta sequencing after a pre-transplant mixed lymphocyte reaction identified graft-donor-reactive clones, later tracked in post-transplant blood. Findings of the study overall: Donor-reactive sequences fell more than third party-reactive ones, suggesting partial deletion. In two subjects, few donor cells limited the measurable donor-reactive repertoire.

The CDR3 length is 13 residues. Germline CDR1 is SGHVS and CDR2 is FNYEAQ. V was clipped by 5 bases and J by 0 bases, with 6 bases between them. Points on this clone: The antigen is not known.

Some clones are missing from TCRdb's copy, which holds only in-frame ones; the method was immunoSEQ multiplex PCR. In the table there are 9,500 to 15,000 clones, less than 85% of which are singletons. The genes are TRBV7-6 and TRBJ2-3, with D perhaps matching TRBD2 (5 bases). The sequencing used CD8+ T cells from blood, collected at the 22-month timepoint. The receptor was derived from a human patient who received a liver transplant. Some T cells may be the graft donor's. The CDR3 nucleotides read TGTGCCAGCAGCCGGGGTAGCACAGATACGCAGTATTTT. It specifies CASSRGSTDTQYF.